The T cell receptor beta chain under discussion was sequenced for a study of cytomegalovirus exposure and HLA in healthy donors. Overall study context: Researchers found that 81% of 350 to 500 genotyped donors fell within the Caucasian-associated ancestry cluster. The study, taken as a whole, reports: Highly shared variants forming one cluster were likely a sequencing artifact. Over 150 TCR beta chains were listed as cytomegalovirus-associated. TCR beta V segments were, for the most part, productive about 87% or about 30% of the time in an earlier analysis.

It was with 60 Vbeta and 13 Jbeta primers that the PCR ran. TCRdb's copy holds only in-frame clones and misses some; the assay was immunoSEQ multiplex PCR. The repertoire consists of some 97,000 clones, with 75% to 85% occurring once and the leading ten covering less than 1.5%. J was trimmed by 4 bases and V by 4 bases; bases with no gene match: 4. The CDR3 runs to 12 residues. In germline, CDR1 is SQVTM, CDR2 ANQGSEA. A remark on this clone: Antigen: not known.

This clonotype originated in a woman between 18 and 29 years old in good health and CMV-seronegative. The gene calls are TRBV29-1 and TRBJ2-7; 7 bases line up with TRBD2. The sequencing sample was made of PBMCs. The chain's CDR3 is CSVGGGGYEQYF. Written as DNA, the CDR3 is TGCAGCGTTGGGGGGGGTGGATACGAGCAGTACTTC.